Listed here is a single T cell receptor (beta chain). The target antigen is unknown. This specimen belongs to a study of cytomegalovirus exposure and HLA in healthy donors. Study background: Within the Caucasian-associated ancestry cluster were roughly 81% of the approximately 390 genotyped donors.

CDR1 and CDR2 from the germline V gene are SGHVS and FQNEAQ. There are 13 residues in the CDR3. Between the trimmed V and J ends, which lost 1 base and 4 bases, there was a span of 5 bases. 13 Jbeta primers and 60 Vbeta primers were used for the PCR. TCRdb's table, derived via immunoSEQ multiplex PCR, lists solely in-frame clones and lacks some. This table holds some 120,000 clones, approximately 84% found once. The study's findings and limits: Sequencing likely generated an artifact that appeared as a cluster of highly shared sequence variants. Earlier findings revealed that most TCR beta V segments proved productive either about 87% or about 30% of the time. Among CMV-associated TCR beta chains, most appeared HLA-restricted in a later analysis.

Sample: PBMCs. The chain has TRBV7-8 and TRBJ1-3, with unresolved D. The clonotype originates from a young man in good health and CMV-seropositive. The CDR3 region has the DNA TGTGCCAGCAGCTTAGGCAGGGGAAACACCATATATTTT. It specifies CASSLGRGNTIYF.